Listed here are 32 T cell receptor beta chains from one sample, sequenced in a study of T cells in localized non-small cell lung cancer (TCRdb year 2020). Libraries were built with the immunoSEQ multiplex PCR assay. In its TCRdb copy, this immuneACCESS table keeps in-frame sequences only and misses some clones. Where compared with another copy, unresolved V genes explain less than half of these, and the others have no known cause. Across this sample there are approximately 140,000 clones, with 70% to 90% seen only once. The top ten clones comprise roughly 1.8% of the sample. The sample was peripheral blood, taken before any cancer treatment. The receptors stem from a female donor aged 60 or older with stage I lung adenocarcinoma.

This chain connects TRBV11-2 to TRBJ2-5; D remains unclear. This CDR3 is built from 15 residues. The V end lost 7 bases, the J end lost 1 base, and 16 bases lay between the germline ends. Germline assignment: CDR1 SGHAT and CDR2 FQNNGV. The CDR3 sequence: CASTRAPGPQETQYF. The CDR3 nucleotides read TGTGCCAGCACCCGGGCCCCGGGTCCCCAAGAGACCCAGTACTTC.

The chain recombines TRBV5-4 with TRBJ2-4; D not certain. Germline lookup yields CDR1 SGHNT and CDR2 YYREEE (reference sequence). V was clipped by 7 bases and J by 4 bases, with 12 bases between them. The CDR3 has 13 residues. CDR3 loop: CASYQDGKNIQYF. Written as DNA, the CDR3 is TGTGCCAGCTACCAGGACGGGAAAAACATTCAGTACTTC.

The rearrangement uses TRBV21-1 and TRBJ1-5; the D call of TRBD1 is as the table states it, not checked on the DNA. TRBV21-1 is designated a pseudogene. The CDR3 runs to 16 residues. CDR3 bases: TGTGCCAGCAGCATACAGGGTCCGGGGAGCAATCAGCCCCAGCATTTT. Its protein is CASSIQGPGSNQPQHF.

The chain links TRBV27 to TRBJ2-1; D might be TRBD2 (6 bases). V lost 7 bases and J 7 bases, leaving 11 bases between the germline ends. CDR1 is MNHEY, CDR2 SMNVEV, per germline (reference sequence). The CDR3 runs 12 residues. CDR3 sequence reads: CASTRGMNEQFF. The CDR3 bases are TGTGCCAGCACTCGCGGGATGAATGAGCAGTTCTTC.

Note on this clone: The junction shows a germline mismatch at one end, possibly a read error. This chain uses TRBV9 with TRBJ2-3; tentatively, D is TRBD2 (6 bases). This CDR3 has 14 residues. CDR1 SGDLS and CDR2 YYNGEE come from the germline V gene. CDR3 protein: CAGSGLDVTDTQYF. The CDR3 DNA sequence: TGTGCCGGCAGCGGGTTAGATGTCACAGATACGCAGTATTTT.

The genes are TRBV5-4 and TRBJ2-3; unclear D gene. Trimming cost V 1 base and J 4 bases, with 4 bases left between them. CDR3 size: 12 residues. The germline CDR1 and CDR2 sequences are SGHNT and YYREEE (reference sequence). CDR3: CASSLWPDTQYF. CDR3 sequence (DNA): TGTGCCAGCAGCTTGTGGCCAGATACGCAGTATTTT.

CDR3 in amino acids: CASSLGQSNQPQHF. The DNA of the CDR3 is TGTGCCAGCAGTTTAGGGCAGAGCAATCAGCCCCAGCATTTT. The chain joins TRBV28 to TRBJ1-5; D is undetermined. Trimming pared 2 bases from V and 1 base from J, leaving 6 bases between. This CDR3 is built from 14 residues. Germline CDR1 is MDHEN and CDR2 is SYDVKM.

This chain connects TRBV5-1 to TRBJ2-2; maybe TRBD1 (8 bases). The germline V gene has CDR1 SGHRS and CDR2 YFSETQ. This CDR3 has 15 residues. Trimming stripped 4 bases from V and 3 bases from J, with 13 bases between. CDR3 in DNA: TGCGCCAGCAGCCTACAGGGGGGGCACACCGGGGAGCTGTTTTTT. Translation: CASSLQGGHTGELFF. The whole variable domain, remainder taken from reference TRBV5-1 and TRBJ2-2, is KAGVTQTPRYLIKTRGQQVTLSCSPISGHRSVSWYQQTPGQGLQFLFEYFSETQRNKGNFPGRFSGRQFSNSRSEMNVSTLELGDSALYLCASSLQGGHTGELFFGEGSRLTVL.

V usage is TRBV4-1 and J usage is TRBJ1-2; D is unclear. CDR3 length: 13 residues. In germline, CDR1 is MGHRA, CDR2 YSYEKL. Deletions cut 1 base from V and 7 bases from J, with 10 bases between. The CDR3 loop reads CASSQGPGSGYTF. The CDR3 region has the DNA TGCGCCAGCAGCCAAGGTCCGGGTTCTGGCTACACCTTC.

This rearrangement joins TRBV28 to TRBJ2-3, with unresolved D. The CDR3 spans 14 residues. With 2 bases removed from V and 2 bases from J, the gap between germline ends came to 8 bases. CDR1 and CDR2 from the germline V gene are MDHEN and SYDVKM. The CDR3 here is CASSLNFPTDTQYF. In DNA form, the CDR3 reads TGTGCCAGCAGTTTAAATTTCCCCACAGATACGCAGTATTTT. The entire variable domain, with the rest obtained from reference TRBV28 and TRBJ2-3, is as follows: DVKVTQSSRYLVKRTGEKVFLECVQDMDHENMFWYRQDPGLGLRLIYFSYDVKMKEKGDIPEGYSVSREKKERFSLILESASTNQTSMYLCASSLNFPTDTQYFGPGTRLTVL.

The CDR3 DNA sequence: TGTGCCAGCAGTGCGGGCAGAGGCGTAGATACGCAGTATTTT. It specifies CASSAGRGVDTQYF. The rearrangement joins TRBV2 to TRBJ2-3; no definite D call. CDR1 and CDR2 (germline): SNHLY, FYNNEI. There are 14 residues in the CDR3. V lost 4 bases and J lost 5, with 13 bases in between.

The V and J genes are TRBV7-3 and TRBJ2-1; TRBD2 agrees at 10 bases. Germline values: CDR1 SGHTA, CDR2 FQGTGA. The CDR3 is made up of 14 amino acids. V shed 2 bases, J shed 5 bases, and the junction held 0 bases outside the gene matches. CDR3 DNA: TGTGCCAGCAGCTTAGGACTAGCGGACAATGAGCAGTTCTTC. It specifies CASSLGLADNEQFF.

The V and J genes are TRBV10-3 and TRBJ2-5; maybe TRBD1 (6 bases). Deletions cut 6 bases from V and 5 bases from J, with 13 bases between. CDR1 and CDR2 from the germline V gene are ENHRY and SYGVKD. The CDR3 runs to 13 residues. CDR3 protein: CAISTQGAETQYF. DNA for the CDR3: TGTGCCATCAGCACACAGGGTGCGGAGACCCAGTACTTC.

This rearrangement joins TRBV19 to TRBJ1-2; 8 bases map to TRBD1. In germline, CDR1 is LNHDA, CDR2 SQIVND (reference sequence). This CDR3 contains 15 residues. V lost 2 bases to trimming and J lost 4 bases; unmatched junction nucleotides: 6. CDR3 bases: TGTGCCAGTAGTATATTTGGAGGACAGGGCTATGGCTACACCTTC. As protein: CASSIFGGQGYGYTF.

DNA for the CDR3: TGTGCCAGCAGCGGGACAGATCTAGCCAAAAACATTCAGTACTTC. This codes for CASSGTDLAKNIQYF. V and J are TRBV5-6 and TRBJ2-4, with 7 nucleotides matching TRBD1. V gave up 4 bases and J gave up 0 bases; unmatched junction bases: 4. Germline V gives CDR1 SGHDT, CDR2 YYEEEE. The CDR3 length is 15 residues.

V usage is TRBV20-1 and J usage is TRBJ1-2; possible D gene TRBD1, 5 bases. V gave up 7 bases and J gave up 5 bases, with 11 bases separating them. The germline CDR1 and CDR2 sequences are DFQATT and SNEGSKA (reference sequence). This CDR3 spans 11 amino acids. CDR3 sequence (DNA): TGCAGTGTCGAACAGGATTATGGCTACACCTTC. Encoded protein: CSVEQDYGYTF.

The chain joins TRBV7-9 to TRBJ1-5; a weak D match, TRBD1 (5 bases). Trimming stripped 5 bases from V and 7 bases from J, with 12 bases between. The CDR3 is 13 amino acids. Germline-derived CDR1 and CDR2 are SEHNR and FQNEAQ (reference sequence). CDR3 bases: TGTGCCAGCAGCCGTTTGGGGGGACAGCCCCAGCATTTT. Amino acid sequence: CASSRLGGQPQHF.

The chain combines TRBV28 with TRBJ1-1; D is uncertain. V lost 7 bases to trimming and J lost 1 base, with 10 bases between them. In germline, CDR1 is MDHEN, CDR2 SYDVKM. The CDR3 length is 13 residues. CDR3 coding DNA: TGTGCCAGCAAAAGAACTCAGAACACTGAAGCTTTCTTT. Amino acid sequence: CASKRTQNTEAFF.

The CDR3 loop is CSVDTPPDMNTEAFF. DNA for the CDR3: TGCAGCGTTGATACCCCCCCGGACATGAACACTGAAGCTTTCTTT. This chain uses TRBV29-1 with TRBJ1-1; D is possibly TRBD1 (5 bases). This CDR3 is 15 amino acids long. Per the germline V gene, CDR1 is SQVTM and CDR2 is ANQGSEA. V was shortened by 3 bases and J by 0 bases, with 14 bases between the two germline ends.

V and J are TRBV19 and TRBJ1-1; tentatively, D is TRBD1 (6 bases). This CDR3 has 15 residues. The V end lost 5 bases, the J end lost 3 bases, and 16 bases lay between the germline ends. CDR1 and CDR2 (germline): LNHDA, SQIVND (reference sequence). The CDR3 DNA follows: TGTGCCAGTAGTTTGGGGGGCGGTGGTCACACTGAAGCTTTCTTT. This encodes CASSLGGGGHTEAFF.

J is TRBJ2-2 and V is TRBV5-1; unclear D gene. V was clipped by 0 bases and J by 7 bases, with 10 bases between them. The length of the CDR3 is 14 residues. The germline CDR1 and CDR2 sequences are SGHRS and YFSETQ. Here the CDR3 DNA reads TGCGCCAGCAGCTTGGGGCGGTCAGGCGGGGAGCTGTTTTTT. It encodes CASSLGRSGGELFF.

The chain recombines TRBV27 with TRBJ2-7; 8 nucleotides align to TRBD2. V was clipped by 2 bases and J by 0 bases; unmatched bases: 12. This CDR3 region has 18 residues. Germline CDR1 and CDR2: MNHEY and SMNVEV (reference sequence). DNA for the CDR3: TGTGCCAGCAGTTTAAGCGGGGGTAGGACTAGAGACTCCTACGAGCAGTACTTC. Translating gives CASSLSGGRTRDSYEQYF.

This chain links TRBV6-6 with TRBJ2-7; weak D call: TRBD2 (7 bases). CDR3 length: 14 residues. Germline V gives CDR1 MNHNY, CDR2 SVGAGI (reference sequence). V lost 5 bases to trimming and J lost 6 bases, with 17 bases between them. In DNA form, the CDR3 reads TGTGCCAGCAGTGCTAGGGGGGAGGGTGGCGAGCAGTACTTC. Protein sequence: CASSARGEGGEQYF.

The V call is TRBV28, the J call TRBJ1-2; 8 positions agree with TRBD1. Losses at the gene ends were 6 bases for V and 4 bases for J; bases not matched to a gene: 13. Germline V gene data show CDR1 as MDHEN and CDR2 as SYDVKM. This CDR3 region has 16 residues. CDR3 residues: CASRWTGRSPGYGYTF. DNA of the CDR3: TGTGCCAGCAGGTGGACAGGGAGGTCTCCTGGCTATGGCTACACCTTC.

The V gene is TRBV28, the J gene TRBJ1-2; weak D call: TRBD1 (6 bases). V was shortened by 3 bases and J by 4 bases, with 12 bases between the two germline ends. This CDR3 has 14 amino acids. The germline V gene has CDR1 MDHEN and CDR2 SYDVKM. The CDR3 region has the DNA TGTGCCAGCAGTTTTGGGGGCGATAGCTATGGCTACACCTTC. Residues: CASSFGGDSYGYTF.

V and J are TRBV10-3 and TRBJ2-7, with 12 bases that match TRBD2. The germline V gene encodes CDR1 ENHRY and CDR2 SYGVKD. The V segment lost 10 bases and the J segment 5 bases; nucleotides outside the gene matches: 9. The CDR3 is made up of 14 amino acids. CDR3 sequence reads: CATLAGGVSDEQYF. The CDR3 DNA is TGTGCCACCCTAGCGGGAGGGGTTTCGGACGAGCAGTACTTC.

The chain is built from TRBV7-9 and TRBJ2-5; D call uncertain. The length of the CDR3 is 16 residues. Germline V CDR1 and CDR2: SEHNR, FQNEAQ (reference sequence). V lost 2 bases and J 4 bases, leaving 17 bases between the germline ends. CDR3 loop: CASSLLRPSAAETQYF. Here the CDR3 DNA reads TGTGCCAGCAGCTTATTACGTCCATCCGCGGCAGAGACCCAGTACTTC.

J is TRBJ1-3 and V is TRBV5-1, with a weak D call TRBD1 (5 bases). The CDR3 spans 14 residues. The germline V gene encodes CDR1 SGHRS and CDR2 YFSETQ. Trimming removed 5 bases from V and 4 bases from J, with 13 bases in between. The CDR3 bases are TGCGCCAGCAGGCAAGGGGTAGGAGGAAACACCATATATTTT. It translates to CASRQGVGGNTIYF.

CDR3 in DNA: TGTGCCAGCAGTGAATCTCGACGGCTGAACACTGAAGCTTTCTTT. As protein: CASSESRRLNTEAFF. The rearrangement links TRBV6-1 to TRBJ1-1, with D unresolved. Looked up from germline, CDR1 is MNHNS and CDR2 is SASEGT. V was shortened by 2 bases and J by 0 bases, with 10 bases between the two germline ends. The CDR3 sequence is 15 residues long.

The chain uses TRBV28 and TRBJ2-1, with D possibly matching TRBD2 (6 bases). The V gene lost 7 bases and the J gene lost 4 bases, with 20 bases spanning the gap. Germline CDR1 and CDR2: MDHEN and SYDVKM. This CDR3 contains 16 residues. The CDR3 DNA follows: TGTGCCAGCATAGTTACGGGAGCTAGCCGATACAATGAGCAGTTCTTC. Protein: CASIVTGASRYNEQFF.

The rearrangement links TRBV7-8 to TRBJ2-1, with 12 bases lining up with TRBD1. Germline CDR1 is SGHVS and CDR2 is FQNEAQ. CDR3 length: 16 amino acids. V shed 1 base and J 5 bases; nucleotides not matched to a gene: 3. This CDR3 is CASSLGDRGLHNEQFF. The CDR3 DNA sequence: TGTGCCAGCAGCTTAGGGGACAGGGGGCTCCACAATGAGCAGTTCTTC.

The chain has TRBV10-1 and TRBJ1-4; TRBD1 might be the D (5 bases). From germline, CDR1 is WNHNN and CDR2 SYGVQD (reference sequence). The CDR3 length is 15 residues. V gave up 4 bases and J gave up 2 bases, with 11 bases separating them. CDR3 coding DNA: TGCGCCAGCAGTGGGGGCGCTTCGACTAATGAAAAACTGTTTTTT. Translating gives CASSGGASTNEKLFF.